Reported below is one T cell receptor beta chain. Method: immunoSEQ multiplex PCR; TCRdb's copy keeps in-frame clones and lacks some. The table includes just over 150,000 clones, approximately 81% detected once. The data were taken from a study of blood T cell repertoires in COVID-19. Study background: Both acute and convalescent COVID-19 samples were obtained from the United States, Italy and Spain.

Germline V gene data show CDR1 as LGHNT and CDR2 as FRNRAP. V lost 2 bases, J lost 1 base, and 5 bases lay in between. The CDR3 sequence is 13 residues long. Sequenced input: peripheral blood. The chain joins TRBV12-5 to TRBJ1-1; D gene uncertain. The clonotype originates from a human donor with acute or convalescent COVID-19. The donor label of this sample is uncertain. CDR3 sequence reads: CASGLYGNTEAFF. The CDR3 bases are TGTGCTAGTGGTTTGTACGGGAACACTGAAGCTTTCTTT.